These 5 T cell receptor beta chains originate from one sample sequenced in a study of technical replicates of blood from a few donors. Assay: immunoSEQ multiplex PCR; the TCRdb copy retains only in-frame clones and omits some. The sample has about 84,000 clones, around 97% seen once; the top ten hold 0.15% to 0.2%. Sequenced sample: T cells isolated from PBMCs. These receptors were collected from a human donor in good health.

The chain recombines TRBV6-5 with TRBJ2-1; 11 nucleotides match TRBD2. The V gene end was trimmed by 4 bases and the J gene end by 8 bases; junction bases not matched to a gene: 10. Germline V gives CDR1 MNHEY, CDR2 SVGAGI. The CDR3 sequence is 16 residues long. The CDR3 coding sequence is TGTGCCAGCAGTTTAGCGGGGGGGGCCGGGGTCGATGAGCAGTTCTTC. This codes for CASSLAGGAGVDEQFF.

V gene TRBV28 combines with J gene TRBJ2-7; a possible D gene is TRBD1 (6 bases). V dropped 3 bases and J dropped 2 bases, with 11 bases sitting between them. Germline CDR1 is MDHEN and CDR2 is SYDVKM. This CDR3 spans 14 amino acids. The CDR3 nucleotides read TGTGCCAGCAGTTTCTCGGACAGTCCCTACGAGCAGTACTTC. This encodes CASSFSDSPYEQYF.

The chain recombines TRBV30 with TRBJ1-2, with D perhaps TRBD1 (5 bases). In germline, CDR1 is GTSNPN, CDR2 SVGIG (reference sequence). The CDR3 length is 12 residues. The V gene lost 2 bases and the J gene lost 4 bases, with 8 bases spanning the gap. The CDR3 spells CAWSSGSYGYTF. DNA for the CDR3: TGTGCCTGGAGTTCAGGGTCCTATGGCTACACCTTC.

V gene TRBV6-5 combines with J gene TRBJ2-5, with TRBD1 matching 8 bases. The trim removed 8 bases at V and 5 bases at J, leaving 4 bases unmatched. Germline CDR1 reads MNHEY; CDR2 reads SVGAGI. There are 12 residues in the CDR3. The CDR3 reads CASQGATETQYF. DNA for the CDR3: TGTGCCAGCCAGGGGGCGACTGAGACCCAGTACTTC.

This sequence joins TRBV30 and TRBJ1-2, with no clear D. The CDR3 has 15 residues. Germline V gene lookup returns CDR1 GTSNPN and CDR2 SVGIG (reference sequence). Trimming stripped 8 bases from V and 3 bases from J, with 22 bases between. The CDR3 loop is CAHNTKRKDHYGYTF. In DNA, the CDR3 is TGTGCCCACAATACTAAAAGGAAAGACCACTATGGCTACACCTTC.